Sequencing of this TCR beta chain was carried out in a study of T cell changes during pregnancy in multiple sclerosis. CDR3 length: 15 amino acids. Germline loops: CDR1 SGDLS, CDR2 YYNGEE. V was pared by 0 bases and J by 6 bases, with 10 bases between. Libraries were prepared by immunoSEQ multiplex PCR; TCRdb keeps only in-frame clonotypes and omits some of them. The sample carries roughly 35,000 clones, 80% to 95% recorded once. The receptor was derived from a female donor in good health, enrolled as a control in a pregnancy study. The starting material was CD4+ T cells from peripheral blood mononuclear cells, obtained in the third trimester of pregnancy. The chain couples TRBV9 to TRBJ1-6, with D maybe TRBD1 (5 bases). CDR3 protein: CASSVVGRGNSPLHF. The CDR3 DNA follows: TGTGCCAGCAGCGTAGTGGGAAGGGGTAATTCACCCCTCCACTTT.